The clone carrying this T cell receptor (beta chain) was recorded once. The antigen is undetermined. The data are from a study of T cell repertoires and HLA-DP antigens. Overall study: One alloantigen had roughly ten groove amino acid differences from self, the other one.

V dropped 4 bases and J dropped 6; count of bases not matched to a gene: 2. In germline, CDR1 is LNHDA, CDR2 SQIVND (reference sequence). The CDR3 loop spans 13 amino acids. Amplification used primers for 54 TRBV and 13 TRBJ segments. Here immunoSEQ multiplex PCR was the method, and the copy in TCRdb shows in-frame clones only, minus some. The sample records fewer than 95,000 clones, roughly nine tenths being singletons. The sample taken for sequencing was CD4+ T cells from PBMCs. This sequence was found in a man aged 50 or older in good health and CMV-seronegative. The chain joins TRBV19 to TRBJ1-5, with TRBD1 identical over 8 bases. The CDR3 DNA reads TGTGCCAGTAGTAAGGACAGGGTTCAGCCCCAGCATTTT. It specifies CASSKDRVQPQHF.